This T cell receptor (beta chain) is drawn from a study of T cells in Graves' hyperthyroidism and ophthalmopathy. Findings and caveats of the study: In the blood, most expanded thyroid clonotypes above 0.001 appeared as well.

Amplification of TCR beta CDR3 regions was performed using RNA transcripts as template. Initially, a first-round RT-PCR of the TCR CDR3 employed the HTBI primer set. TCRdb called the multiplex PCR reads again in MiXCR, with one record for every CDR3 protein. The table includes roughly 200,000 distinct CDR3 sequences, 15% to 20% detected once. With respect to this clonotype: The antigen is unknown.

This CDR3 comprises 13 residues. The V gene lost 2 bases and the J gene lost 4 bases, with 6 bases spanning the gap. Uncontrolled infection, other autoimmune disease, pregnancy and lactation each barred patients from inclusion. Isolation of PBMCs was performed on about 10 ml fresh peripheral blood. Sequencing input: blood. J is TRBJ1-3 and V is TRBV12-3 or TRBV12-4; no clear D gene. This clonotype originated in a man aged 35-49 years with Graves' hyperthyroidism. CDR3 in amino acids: CASSLIQGNTIYF. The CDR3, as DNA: TGTGCCAGCAGTTTAATCCAGGGAAACACCATATATTTT.